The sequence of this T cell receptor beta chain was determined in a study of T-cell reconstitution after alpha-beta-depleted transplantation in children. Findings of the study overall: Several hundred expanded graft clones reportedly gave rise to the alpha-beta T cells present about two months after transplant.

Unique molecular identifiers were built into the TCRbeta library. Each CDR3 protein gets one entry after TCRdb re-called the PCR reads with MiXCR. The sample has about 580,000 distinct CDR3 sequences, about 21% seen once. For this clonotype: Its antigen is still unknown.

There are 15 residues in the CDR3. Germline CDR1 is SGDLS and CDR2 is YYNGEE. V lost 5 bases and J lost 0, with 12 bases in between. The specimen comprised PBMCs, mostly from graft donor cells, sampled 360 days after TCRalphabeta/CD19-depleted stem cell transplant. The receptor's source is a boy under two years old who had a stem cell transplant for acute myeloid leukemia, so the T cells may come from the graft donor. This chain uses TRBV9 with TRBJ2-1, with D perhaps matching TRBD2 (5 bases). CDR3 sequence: CASRTGLSSYNEQFF. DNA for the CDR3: TGTGCCAGCAGGACTGGACTTAGCTCCTACAATGAGCAGTTCTTC.